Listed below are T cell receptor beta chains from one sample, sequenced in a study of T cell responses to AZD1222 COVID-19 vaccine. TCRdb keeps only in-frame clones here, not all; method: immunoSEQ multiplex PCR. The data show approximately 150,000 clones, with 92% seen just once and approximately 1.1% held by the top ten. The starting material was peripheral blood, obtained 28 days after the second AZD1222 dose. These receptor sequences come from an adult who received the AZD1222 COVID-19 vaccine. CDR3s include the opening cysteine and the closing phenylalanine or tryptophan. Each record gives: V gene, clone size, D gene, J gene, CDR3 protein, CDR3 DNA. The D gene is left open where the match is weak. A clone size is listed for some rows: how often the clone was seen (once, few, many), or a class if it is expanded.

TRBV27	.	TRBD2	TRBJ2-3	CASSLWGGGTTDTQYF	TGTGCCAGCAGTTTATGGGGCGGGGGGACCACAGATACGCAGTATTTT
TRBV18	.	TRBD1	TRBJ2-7	CASSSRDRDEQYF	TGTGCCAGCTCATCCCGGGACAGGGACGAGCAGTACTTC
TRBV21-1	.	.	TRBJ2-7	CASSKGRNQVQSGLYEQYF	TGTGCCAGCAGCAAAGGACGGAACCAGGTACAGTCGGGTCTCTACGAGCAGTACTTC
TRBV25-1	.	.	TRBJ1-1	CASSEYGTLAEAFF	TGTGCCAGCAGTGAATACGGGACACTGGCTGAAGCTTTCTTT
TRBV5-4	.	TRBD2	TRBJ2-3	CASSLLGGNTDTQYF	TGTGCCAGCAGCTTGTTGGGGGGGAACACAGATACGCAGTATTTT
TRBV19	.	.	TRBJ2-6	CASSTVGQAFSGANVLTF	TGTGCCAGTAGTACAGTGGGGCAGGCATTCTCTGGGGCCAACGTCCTGACTTTC
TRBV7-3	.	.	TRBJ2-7	CASSLLVPGEQYF	TGTGCCAGCAGCTTATTGGTGCCTGGCGAGCAGTACTTC
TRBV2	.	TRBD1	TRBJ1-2	CASRGTGGNYGYTF	TGTGCCAGCAGAGGGACAGGAGGTAACTATGGCTACACCTTC
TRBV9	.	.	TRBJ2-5	CASSSGLGETQYF	TGTGCCAGCAGCTCCGGCCTGGGGGAGACCCAGTACTTC
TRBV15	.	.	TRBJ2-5	CATSRDKGSQETQYF	TGTGCCACCAGCAGAGATAAGGGCAGCCAAGAGACCCAGTACTTC
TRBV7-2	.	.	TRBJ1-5	CASSLRNNQPQHF	TGTGCCAGCAGCTTAAGGAACAATCAGCCCCAGCATTTT
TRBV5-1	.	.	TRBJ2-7	CASSLDTRDYEQYF	TGCGCCAGCAGCCTGGACACACGGGACTACGAGCAGTACTTC
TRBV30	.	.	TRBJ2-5	CAWSAQVTQYF	TGTGCCTGGAGTGCCCAGGTGACCCAGTACTTC
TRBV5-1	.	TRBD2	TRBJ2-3	CASSSGLAGVTDTQYF	TGCGCCAGCAGCTCGGGACTAGCGGGGGTCACAGATACGCAGTATTTT
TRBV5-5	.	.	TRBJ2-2	CASSSWDPSTGELFF	TGTGCCAGCAGCTCCTGGGACCCATCCACCGGGGAGCTGTTTTTT
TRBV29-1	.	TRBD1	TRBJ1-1	CSIDRGRVNTEAFF	TGCAGCATTGACAGGGGGCGGGTGAACACTGAAGCTTTCTTT
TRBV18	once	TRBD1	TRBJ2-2	CASSPRQGDTGELFF	TGTGCCAGCTCACCGCGCCAGGGGGATACCGGGGAGCTGTTTTTT
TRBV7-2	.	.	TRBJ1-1	CASSVGQGFEAFF	TGTGCCAGCAGCGTGGGGCAGGGGTTTGAAGCTTTCTTT
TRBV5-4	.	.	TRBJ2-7	CASSLPGSPEQYF	TGTGCCAGCAGCTTGCCAGGGAGTCCCGAGCAGTACTTC
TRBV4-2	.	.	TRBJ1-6	CASSQDRGVSSYNSPLHF	TGTGCCAGCAGCCAAGATCGGGGGGTCAGCTCCTATAATTCACCCCTCCACTTT
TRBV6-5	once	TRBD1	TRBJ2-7	CASRQGVVGYEQYF	TGTGCCAGCAGACAGGGGGTAGTTGGTTACGAGCAGTACTTC
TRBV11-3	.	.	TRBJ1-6	CASSPGGRSPLHF	TGTGCCAGCAGCCCCGGGGGGCGTTCACCCCTCCACTTT
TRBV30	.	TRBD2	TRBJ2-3	CAWSVLAGNTDTQYF	TGTGCCTGGAGTGTCCTAGCGGGGAACACAGATACGCAGTATTTT
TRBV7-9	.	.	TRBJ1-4	CASSFGGGLEKLFF	TGTGCCAGCAGCTTCGGCGGGGGGCTAGAAAAACTGTTTTTT
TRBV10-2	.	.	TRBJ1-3	CASSESREIGNTIYF	TGCGCCAGCAGTGAGTCGAGGGAAATCGGAAACACCATATATTTT
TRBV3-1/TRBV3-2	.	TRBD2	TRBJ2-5	CASSLTTSGQETQYF	TGTGCCAGCAGCCTAACGACTAGCGGGCAAGAGACCCAGTACTTC
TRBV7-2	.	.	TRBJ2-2	CASSLERRYTGELFF	TGTGCCAGCAGCTTAGAGAGGCGGTACACCGGGGAGCTGTTTTTT
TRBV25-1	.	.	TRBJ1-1	CASSESGRPNTEAFF	TGTGCCAGCAGTGAATCCGGACGGCCGAACACTGAAGCTTTCTTT
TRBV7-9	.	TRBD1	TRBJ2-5	CASRSPGQGARGETQYF	TGTGCCAGCAGGAGCCCGGGACAGGGAGCGAGGGGGGAGACCCAGTACTTC
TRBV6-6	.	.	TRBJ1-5	CASSFGTFLPQHF	TGTGCCAGCAGTTTCGGGACTTTCCTGCCCCAGCATTTT
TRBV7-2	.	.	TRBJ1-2	CASSSVPNDGYTF	TGTGCCAGCAGCTCAGTCCCGAACGACGGCTACACCTTC
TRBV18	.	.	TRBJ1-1	CASSQRSEAFF	TGTGCCAGCTCTCAGCGGAGTGAAGCTTTCTTT
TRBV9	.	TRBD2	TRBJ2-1	CASSTSSSGGLNEQFF	TGTGCCAGCAGCACCAGCTCTAGCGGGGGGCTCAATGAGCAGTTCTTC
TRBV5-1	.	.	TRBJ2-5	CASSLGGLETQYF	TGCGCCAGCAGCTTGGGGGGACTAGAGACCCAGTACTTC
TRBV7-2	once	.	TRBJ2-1	CASSFIPIREQFF	TGTGCCAGCAGCTTTATACCTATCCGGGAGCAGTTCTTC
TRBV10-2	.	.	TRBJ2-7	CASKDASYEQYF	TGCGCCAGCAAGGACGCATCCTACGAGCAGTACTTC
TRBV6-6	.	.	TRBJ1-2	CASRSGTVYGYTF	TGTGCCAGCAGATCCGGGACGGTTTATGGCTACACCTTC
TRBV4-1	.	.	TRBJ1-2	CASSQGRDSWRGYTF	TGCGCCAGCAGCCAGGGGCGGGATAGTTGGCGCGGCTACACCTTC
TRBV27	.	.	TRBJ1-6	CASSLWGQRYSSYNSPLHF	TGTGCCAGCAGTTTATGGGGGCAGCGGTATAGCTCCTATAATTCACCCCTCCACTTT
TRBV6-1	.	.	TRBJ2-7	CASSEPRGFSSYEQYF	TGTGCCAGCAGTGAACCACGGGGCTTTAGCTCCTACGAGCAGTACTTC
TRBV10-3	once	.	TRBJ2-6	CAISAGSNSGANVLTF	TGTGCCATCAGTGCAGGCTCAAACTCTGGGGCCAACGTCCTGACTTTC
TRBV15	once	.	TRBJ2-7	CATSRDEWGSPYEQYF	TGTGCCACCAGCAGAGATGAATGGGGGTCCCCCTACGAGCAGTACTTC
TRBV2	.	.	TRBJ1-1	CASAKGQNTEAFF	TGTGCCAGCGCGAAGGGACAAAACACTGAAGCTTTCTTT
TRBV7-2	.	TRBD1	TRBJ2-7	CASSPKTGGIYEQYF	TGTGCCAGCAGCCCTAAGACAGGGGGCATCTACGAGCAGTACTTC
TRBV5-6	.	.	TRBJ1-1	CASSLSSEDTEAFF	TGTGCCAGCAGCCTTTCTTCTGAGGACACTGAAGCTTTCTTT
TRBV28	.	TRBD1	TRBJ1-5	CASSPGQGNQPQHF	TGTGCCAGCAGTCCCGGACAGGGTAATCAGCCCCAGCATTTT
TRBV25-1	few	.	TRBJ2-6	CASSEHNDGANVLTF	TGTGCCAGCAGTGAGCATAATGACGGGGCCAACGTCCTGACTTTC
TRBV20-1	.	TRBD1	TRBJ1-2	CSASTGTGTYGYTF	TGCAGTGCGAGTACCGGGACAGGAACATATGGCTACACCTTC
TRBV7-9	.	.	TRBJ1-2	CASSSGTGNYGYTF	TGTGCCAGCAGCTCCGGGACGGGAAACTATGGCTACACCTTC